The rows below give T cell receptor beta chains drawn from one sample of a study of CD8+ T cells in alopecia areata. Assay: immunoSEQ multiplex PCR; the TCRdb copy retains only in-frame clones and omits some. The repertoire consists of about 180,000 clones, with 53% occurring once and the leading ten covering about a tenth. Sequencing was performed on CD8+ T cells sorted from blood, taken at week 24, from a patient treated with tofacitinib. These receptors all stem from a human donor with alopecia areata. Each CDR3 is given with its conserved first and last residue. The D gene is left open where the match is weak. The size of a clone is reported for some rows only, either as once, few or many, or as a class for expanded clones.

abundance: NA; v_gene: TRBV27; j_gene: TRBJ2-3; d_gene: TRBD1; CDR3aa: CASSLLGTGRTDTQYF; CDR3nt: TGTGCCAGCAGTTTATTAGGGACAGGTCGCACAGATACGCAGTATTTT
abundance: NA; v_gene: TRBV9; j_gene: TRBJ2-3; d_gene: NA; CDR3aa: CASSVAGVATDTQYF; CDR3nt: TGTGCCAGCAGCGTAGCGGGGGTTGCCACAGATACGCAGTATTTT
abundance: NA; v_gene: TRBV2; j_gene: TRBJ1-1; d_gene: TRBD1; CDR3aa: CAGQANTEAFF; CDR3nt: TGTGCCGGACAGGCTAACACTGAAGCTTTCTTT
abundance: NA; v_gene: TRBV29-1; j_gene: TRBJ2-1; d_gene: NA; CDR3aa: CSARGNNEQFF; CDR3nt: TGCAGCGCCAGGGGAAACAATGAGCAGTTCTTC
abundance: few; v_gene: TRBV5-5; j_gene: TRBJ1-5; d_gene: NA; CDR3aa: CASSDLGAYNQPQHF; CDR3nt: TGTGCCAGCAGCGATCTAGGGGCGTACAACCAGCCCCAGCATTTT
abundance: NA; v_gene: TRBV29-1; j_gene: TRBJ1-1; d_gene: NA; CDR3aa: CSVDEPILNTEAFF; CDR3nt: TGCAGCGTTGATGAACCCATCCTGAACACTGAAGCTTTCTTT
abundance: NA; v_gene: TRBV6-6; j_gene: TRBJ2-2; d_gene: NA; CDR3aa: CASGSRSNTGELFF; CDR3nt: TGTGCCAGCGGGTCTAGATCGAACACCGGGGAGCTGTTTTTT
abundance: NA; v_gene: TRBV30; j_gene: TRBJ2-7; d_gene: NA; CDR3aa: CAWSTRQGLEQYF; CDR3nt: TGTGCCTGGAGTACCCGCCAGGGGCTCGAGCAGTACTTC
abundance: NA; v_gene: TRBV29-1; j_gene: TRBJ2-6; d_gene: NA; CDR3aa: CSVGGAGNTGANVLTF; CDR3nt: TGCAGCGTCGGGGGCGCAGGTAACACTGGGGCCAACGTCCTGACTTTC
abundance: few; v_gene: TRBV2; j_gene: TRBJ2-1; d_gene: NA; CDR3aa: CASSEMVGRGNEQFF; CDR3nt: TGTGCCAGCAGTGAGATGGTGGGGAGAGGTAATGAGCAGTTCTTC
abundance: NA; v_gene: TRBV4-1; j_gene: TRBJ1-6; d_gene: NA; CDR3aa: CASSQWTETPLHF; CDR3nt: TGCGCCAGCAGCCAATGGACGGAGACACCCCTCCACTTT
abundance: few; v_gene: TRBV29-1; j_gene: TRBJ2-1; d_gene: NA; CDR3aa: CSVRTTPFNEQFF; CDR3nt: TGCAGCGTTCGAACTACTCCATTCAATGAGCAGTTCTTC
abundance: medium-sized; v_gene: TRBV27; j_gene: TRBJ2-1; d_gene: NA; CDR3aa: CASSLSARSNIHNEQFF; CDR3nt: TGTGCCAGCAGTTTATCTGCGAGGAGTAATATCCACAATGAGCAGTTCTTC
abundance: NA; v_gene: TRBV29-1; j_gene: TRBJ1-2; d_gene: NA; CDR3aa: CSVQSGQTNYGYTF; CDR3nt: TGCAGCGTCCAGTCGGGACAAACTAACTATGGCTACACCTTC
abundance: NA; v_gene: TRBV9; j_gene: TRBJ1-1; d_gene: NA; CDR3aa: CASSVGSTHTEAFF; CDR3nt: TGTGCCAGCAGCGTAGGAAGTACCCACACTGAAGCTTTCTTT
abundance: few; v_gene: TRBV30; j_gene: TRBJ1-2; d_gene: NA; CDR3aa: CAWSLGGAGGYTF; CDR3nt: TGTGCCTGGAGCCTAGGTGGGGCCGGGGGCTACACCTTC
abundance: NA; v_gene: TRBV2; j_gene: TRBJ1-1; d_gene: NA; CDR3aa: CASSETTGGAFF; CDR3nt: TGTGCCAGCAGTGAAACGACAGGAGGAGCTTTCTTT
abundance: NA; v_gene: TRBV30; j_gene: TRBJ1-6; d_gene: NA; CDR3aa: CAWSVQEGSPLHF; CDR3nt: TGTGCCTGGAGTGTACAAGAGGGATCACCCCTCCACTTT
abundance: NA; v_gene: TRBV27; j_gene: TRBJ2-2; d_gene: NA; CDR3aa: CASSLESAGELFF; CDR3nt: TGTGCCAGCAGTTTAGAGTCGGCCGGGGAGCTGTTTTTT
abundance: few; v_gene: TRBV7-6; j_gene: TRBJ2-7; d_gene: NA; CDR3aa: CASSLAGSNKYVEQYF; CDR3nt: TGTGCCAGCAGCTTAGCAGGTTCCAACAAATACGTGGAGCAGTACTTC
abundance: NA; v_gene: TRBV7-6; j_gene: TRBJ2-3; d_gene: TRBD1; CDR3aa: CASSLDQGGAGYDTQYF; CDR3nt: TGTGCCAGCAGCTTAGATCAAGGGGGCGCGGGTTACGATACGCAGTATTTT
abundance: NA; v_gene: TRBV7-9; j_gene: TRBJ2-1; d_gene: TRBD1; CDR3aa: CASSPTKDRGDEQFF; CDR3nt: TGTGCCAGCAGCCCTACCAAGGACAGGGGTGATGAGCAGTTCTTC
abundance: NA; v_gene: TRBV7-3; j_gene: TRBJ2-1; d_gene: NA; CDR3aa: CASSFGPSSYNEQFF; CDR3nt: TGTGCCAGCAGCTTTGGCCCTAGCTCCTACAATGAGCAGTTCTTC
abundance: NA; v_gene: TRBV10-1; j_gene: TRBJ2-5; d_gene: NA; CDR3aa: CASSHNYGRTGFEETQYF; CDR3nt: TGCGCCAGCAGTCATAACTACGGGAGGACAGGGTTTGAGGAGACCCAGTACTTC
abundance: NA; v_gene: TRBV27; j_gene: TRBJ1-2; d_gene: NA; CDR3aa: CASSLSSGANYGYTF; CDR3nt: TGTGCCAGCAGTTTATCGTCCGGGGCTAACTATGGCTACACCTTC
abundance: NA; v_gene: TRBV25-1; j_gene: TRBJ1-4; d_gene: NA; CDR3aa: CASSSRASGDGEKLFF; CDR3nt: TGTGCCAGCAGCTCTAGGGCATCGGGGGACGGTGAAAAACTGTTTTTT
abundance: NA; v_gene: TRBV30; j_gene: TRBJ1-5; d_gene: TRBD1; CDR3aa: CAWSPGQGNQPQHF; CDR3nt: TGTGCCTGGAGTCCGGGACAGGGGAACCAGCCCCAGCATTTT
abundance: NA; v_gene: TRBV5-5; j_gene: TRBJ2-2; d_gene: NA; CDR3aa: CASRPGVITGELFF; CDR3nt: TGTGCCAGCAGGCCAGGGGTGATCACCGGGGAGCTGTTTTTT
abundance: NA; v_gene: TRBV5-1; j_gene: TRBJ2-7; d_gene: NA; CDR3aa: CASSSDSYEQYF; CDR3nt: TGCGCCAGCAGCTCCGATTCCTACGAGCAGTACTTC
abundance: NA; v_gene: TRBV29-1; j_gene: TRBJ2-7; d_gene: NA; CDR3aa: CSVVLVEQYF; CDR3nt: TGCAGCGTTGTTCTCGTCGAGCAGTACTTC
abundance: NA; v_gene: TRBV2; j_gene: TRBJ2-3; d_gene: TRBD2; CDR3aa: CATRAGEADTQYF; CDR3nt: TGTGCCACCCGAGCGGGGGAGGCAGATACGCAGTATTTT
abundance: NA; v_gene: TRBV10-3; j_gene: TRBJ2-2; d_gene: NA; CDR3aa: CAIGDTNTGELFF; CDR3nt: TGTGCCATCGGGGACACGAACACCGGGGAGCTGTTTTTT
abundance: NA; v_gene: TRBV25-1; j_gene: TRBJ2-5; d_gene: TRBD1; CDR3aa: CASIDRGQTQYF; CDR3nt: TGTGCCAGCATAGACAGGGGACAGACCCAGTACTTC
abundance: few; v_gene: TRBV29-1; j_gene: TRBJ1-2; d_gene: NA; CDR3aa: CSVEEGYYGYTF; CDR3nt: TGCAGCGTTGAAGAGGGTTACTATGGCTACACCTTC
abundance: NA; v_gene: TRBV5-6; j_gene: TRBJ1-2; d_gene: NA; CDR3aa: CASSSGGGLYGYTF; CDR3nt: TGTGCCAGCAGCTCCGGCGGGGGCCTCTATGGCTACACCTTC
abundance: NA; v_gene: TRBV5-1; j_gene: TRBJ2-1; d_gene: NA; CDR3aa: CASSPSVPSYNEQFF; CDR3nt: TGCGCCAGCAGCCCCTCCGTACCCTCCTACAATGAGCAGTTCTTC
abundance: few; v_gene: TRBV5-6; j_gene: TRBJ2-7; d_gene: NA; CDR3aa: CASSLDRTATYEQYF; CDR3nt: TGTGCCAGCAGCTTGGACCGGACCGCTACCTACGAGCAGTACTTC
abundance: NA; v_gene: TRBV13; j_gene: TRBJ2-7; d_gene: TRBD2; CDR3aa: CASSTRLAGGYEQYF; CDR3nt: TGTGCCAGCAGCACAAGACTAGCGGGGGGCTACGAGCAGTACTTC
abundance: NA; v_gene: TRBV29-1; j_gene: TRBJ2-7; d_gene: NA; CDR3aa: CSVEEDAYEQYF; CDR3nt: TGCAGCGTTGAAGAGGACGCCTACGAGCAGTACTTC
abundance: few; v_gene: TRBV27; j_gene: TRBJ1-2; d_gene: NA; CDR3aa: CASKKLGGDGYTF; CDR3nt: TGTGCCAGCAAAAAACTGGGGGGCGATGGCTACACCTTC
abundance: NA; v_gene: TRBV5-6; j_gene: TRBJ2-7; d_gene: NA; CDR3aa: CASSLVEVSYEQYF; CDR3nt: TGTGCCAGCAGCTTGGTTGAGGTCTCCTACGAGCAGTACTTC
abundance: few; v_gene: TRBV5-1; j_gene: TRBJ2-7; d_gene: NA; CDR3aa: CASSIRGTNYEQYF; CDR3nt: TGCGCCAGCAGCATCCGCGGGACCAACTACGAGCAGTACTTC
abundance: NA; v_gene: TRBV13; j_gene: TRBJ1-6; d_gene: TRBD1; CDR3aa: CASSPGTGNSPLHF; CDR3nt: TGTGCCAGCAGCCCAGGGACAGGGAATTCACCCCTCCACTTT
abundance: NA; v_gene: TRBV9; j_gene: TRBJ2-7; d_gene: NA; CDR3aa: CASSVGDSGTPTF; CDR3nt: TGTGCCAGCAGCGTAGGGGATTCCGGGACTCCGACCTTC
abundance: few; v_gene: TRBV4-1; j_gene: TRBJ2-7; d_gene: NA; CDR3aa: CASSPGYMEEQYF; CDR3nt: TGCGCCAGCAGCCCAGGCTACATGGAGGAGCAGTACTTC
abundance: NA; v_gene: TRBV29-1; j_gene: TRBJ2-1; d_gene: NA; CDR3aa: CSAWTARNEQFF; CDR3nt: TGCAGCGCCTGGACGGCCCGCAATGAGCAGTTCTTC
abundance: NA; v_gene: TRBV2; j_gene: TRBJ2-6; d_gene: TRBD1; CDR3aa: CASSGQGNSGANVLTF; CDR3nt: TGTGCCAGCAGCGGACAGGGGAACTCTGGGGCCAACGTCCTGACTTTC
abundance: NA; v_gene: TRBV29-1; j_gene: TRBJ2-7; d_gene: NA; CDR3aa: CSVEVAGDHFEQYF; CDR3nt: TGCAGCGTTGAAGTCGCAGGCGACCATTTCGAGCAGTACTTC
abundance: few; v_gene: TRBV10-3; j_gene: TRBJ2-7; d_gene: NA; CDR3aa: CAISEGLASYEQYF; CDR3nt: TGTGCCATCAGTGAGGGGTTAGCCTCCTACGAGCAGTACTTC